Detailed here is one T cell receptor (beta chain). Germline V gene data show CDR1 as MGHRA and CDR2 as YSYEKL. Trimming shortened V by 0 bases and J by 9 bases, and 6 bases separated the two germline ends. This CDR3 spans 12 amino acids. The data are from a study of blood T cell repertoires in COVID-19. The overall study: PBMCs, B-cell-depleted T cells, or T cells provided the cDNA or gDNA that made up the material.

Measured with immunoSEQ multiplex PCR; TCRdb has only the in-frame clones, and not every one. The data contain 240,000 or so clones, approximately 84% of them singletons. The receptor was isolated from a middle-aged woman with acute COVID-19. Sequenced sample: PBMCs or T cells enriched from blood (not recorded which). The chain uses TRBV4-1 and TRBJ2-1; D remains unclear. The CDR3 is CASSQDAFEQFF. CDR3 nucleotides: TGCGCCAGCAGCCAAGATGCGTTTGAGCAGTTCTTC.